This T cell receptor beta chain comes out of a study of blood T cell repertoires in COVID-19. Study overall: Samples representing acute and convalescent COVID-19 were sourced from the United States, Italy and Spain. Nucleic acid was either cDNA or gDNA, and it came from T cells, B-cell-depleted T cells, or PBMCs.

With 2 bases clipped from V and 5 bases from J, the junction kept 13 bases outside the gene matches. Germline V lookup: CDR1 SGDLS, CDR2 YYNGEE. This CDR3 comprises 17 residues. Original analysis: Reference gene primer amplification gave nucleated cell count estimates. TCRdb's copy holds only in-frame clones and misses some; the assay was immunoSEQ multiplex PCR. For V, J and clone size, that table is used; D and trimming come from the DNA. The data contain about 100,000 clones, 70% to 90% of them singletons. The chain has TRBV9 and TRBJ2-5; 9 bases line up with TRBD2. Sequences were obtained from peripheral blood. The receptor's source is a human donor in a cohort sampled during active COVID-19. The DNA of the CDR3 is TGTGCCAGCAGCGTGGGGGCGCTAGCGGGGACTAGGGAGACCCAGTACTTC. Translating it yields CASSVGALAGTRETQYF.